The clone carrying this TCR beta chain was recorded only once. Its matching antigen is unknown. Profiling relied on immunoSEQ multiplex PCR, and the TCRdb table lists in-frame clones only, not all of them. The sample carries 52,000 or so clones, over 90% recorded once. The data belong to a study of OX40 agonist ivuxolimab in advanced cancers. Across the study: Patients were dosed with the agonistic anti-OX40 (CD134) antibody ivuxolimab. Overall study findings and caveats: Both CD4+ and CD8+ T cell populations in blood had undergone clonal expansion by week 6 at 0.1 to 3.0 mg/kg. The study did not work out the antigen specificity of the expanded peripheral T cells.

Germline CDR1 SNHLY, CDR2 FYNNEI. This CDR3 comprises 14 residues. V dropped 6 bases and J dropped 5; count of bases not matched to a gene: 8. J is TRBJ2-7 and V is TRBV2; TRBD1 aligns across 9 bases. The sample consisted of CD4+ or CD8+ T cells sorted from blood, taken in a trial of the OX40 agonist ivuxolimab. The origin of this receptor is an adult with an advanced solid tumor such as melanoma, head and neck, liver or kidney cancer. CDR3 sequence (DNA): TGTGCCAGCAGCCCCCGGACAGGGGTCCACGAGCAGTACTTC. It is translated as CASSPRTGVHEQYF.